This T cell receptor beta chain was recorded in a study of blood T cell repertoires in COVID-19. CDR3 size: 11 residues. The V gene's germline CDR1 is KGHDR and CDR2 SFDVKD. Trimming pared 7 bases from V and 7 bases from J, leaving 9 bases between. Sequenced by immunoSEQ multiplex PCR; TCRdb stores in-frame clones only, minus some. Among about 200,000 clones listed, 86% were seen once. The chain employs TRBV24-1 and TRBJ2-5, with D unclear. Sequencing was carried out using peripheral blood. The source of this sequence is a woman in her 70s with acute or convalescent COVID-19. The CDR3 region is CATSYRGTQYF. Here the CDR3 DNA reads TGTGCCACCAGCTACCGTGGGACCCAGTACTTC.